The entry that follows covers one T cell receptor (beta chain) sequence. Its antigen is currently unknown. This table comes from immunoSEQ multiplex PCR, and its TCRdb copy is limited to in-frame clones, with some not included. The sample yields roughly 26,000 clones, approximately 78% seen once. This sample was taken from a study of vaccination effects on CD4 cells after COVID-19. The overall study: All participants had two doses of either the BNT162b2 or mRNA-1273 vaccine. From two convalescent patients, samples were taken 16 days and one week before vaccination.

The CDR3 extends over 12 amino acids. V lost 7 bases and J 3 bases, leaving 9 bases between the germline ends. Within the ViraFEST assay, antigen-specific CD4+ T cells underwent expansion with viral peptide pools prior to sequencing. Following an approximately eleven-day culture, CD4+ T cells were purified. SARS-CoV-2 infected the person between March and December 2020, as confirmed by PCR. A few million PBMC per well received approximately 10 IU/ml IL-2 and about 10 ug/ml peptides in culture. Replacing half the medium with IL-2 medium was done on days 3 and 7. The source of this sequence is a human donor who had a prior SARS-CoV-2 infection. The sequences come from CD4+ T cells from PBMCs cultured with HCoV-NL63 spike peptides, collected before COVID-19 vaccination. The chain is built from TRBV12-3 or TRBV12-4 and TRBJ1-1; D gene unclear. The CDR3 region is CASTDEYTEAFF. The CDR3 region has the DNA TGTGCCAGCACTGATGAATACACTGAAGCTTTCTTT.